These 11 T cell receptor beta chains were sequenced from one sample in a study of blood T cell repertoires in COVID-19. This table comes from immunoSEQ multiplex PCR, and its TCRdb copy is limited to in-frame clones, with some not included. Counted here are under 150,000 clones, more than 75% occurring once; the ten biggest clones make up approximately 1.2%. Sequencing input: PBMCs or T cells enriched from blood (not recorded which). These TCRs come from a woman aged 30 to 39 with acute COVID-19.

The chain is built from TRBV19 and TRBJ2-7, with TRBD2 as a possible D gene (6 bases). This CDR3 comprises 16 residues. V was clipped by 10 bases and J by 5 bases, with 27 bases between them. CDR1 LNHDA and CDR2 SQIVND come from the germline V gene (reference sequence). CDR3 DNA sequence: TGTGCCACCTCAAGGGCGGGACTGATATCGGGGCACGAGCAGTACTTC. Residues: CATSRAGLISGHEQYF.

The V and J genes are TRBV11-2 and TRBJ2-7, with 14 bases matching TRBD2. Germline trimming cut 4 bases from V and 3 bases from J; bases unmatched to any gene: 2. The germline V gene encodes CDR1 SGHAT and CDR2 FQNNGV. This CDR3 region has 15 residues. The CDR3 nucleotides read TGTGCCAGCAGCTCCGGGACTAGCGGGAGCTACGAGCAGTACTTC. Amino acid sequence: CASSSGTSGSYEQYF.

This chain uses TRBV7-2 with TRBJ2-7; 8 bases agree with TRBD2. With V trimmed by 4 bases and J by 5 bases, 13 bases remained unmatched. The CDR3 runs to 16 residues. The germline V gene has CDR1 SGHTA and CDR2 FQGNSA. CDR3 DNA: TGTGCCAGCAGCTCACTCCGGGGGGGGTGGTCTAACGAGCAGTACTTC. Its translation: CASSSLRGGWSNEQYF.

This clone has only a few counts. V is TRBV7-9 and J is TRBJ2-7; 9 nucleotides agree with TRBD1. CDR3 length equals 13 residues. V shed 4 bases and J 6 bases; nucleotides not matched to a gene: 4. Looked up from germline, CDR1 is SEHNR and CDR2 is FQNEAQ (reference sequence). This CDR3 is CASSYGTGPEQYF. CDR3 bases: TGTGCCAGCAGCTATGGGACAGGGCCCGAGCAGTACTTC. The variable domain in full, completed from reference TRBV7-9 and TRBJ2-7, reads DTGVSQNPRHKITKRGQNVTFRCDPISEHNRLYWYRQTLGQGPEFLTYFQNEAQLEKSRLLSDRFSAERPKGSFSTLEIQRTEQGDSAMYLCASSYGTGPEQYFGPGTRLTVT.

This clone was counted a single time. V is TRBV5-1 and J is TRBJ2-5, with TRBD2 matching 8 bases. Germline assignment: CDR1 SGHRS and CDR2 YFSETQ. The trim removed 0 bases at V and 5 bases at J, leaving 9 bases unmatched. CDR3 size: 16 residues. The CDR3 region is CASSLGTSILGETQYF. The DNA for the CDR3 is TGCGCCAGCAGCTTGGGGACTAGCATTTTGGGGGAGACCCAGTACTTC.

CDR3 sequence reads: CASSRTGGISYEQYF. In DNA, the CDR3 is TGTGCCAGCAGTAGAACAGGGGGGATCTCCTACGAGCAGTACTTC. This chain joins TRBV27 and TRBJ2-7, with TRBD1 matching 8 bases. The CDR3 spans 15 residues. V lost 5 bases to trimming and J lost 0 bases; unmatched junction nucleotides: 6. Germline lookup yields CDR1 MNHEY and CDR2 SMNVEV (reference sequence).

This clone was recorded once. This chain links TRBV9 with TRBJ1-6, with D unresolved. This CDR3 has 12 amino acids. V lost 3 bases and J lost 7, with 5 bases in between. Germline values: CDR1 SGDLS, CDR2 YYNGEE. The CDR3 nucleotides are TGTGCCAGCAGCGCCAGGAATTCACCCCTCCACTTT. Its protein is CASSARNSPLHF.

The gene calls are TRBV5-6 and TRBJ1-2, with D unclear. V lost 0 bases, J lost 5 bases, and 8 bases lay in between. Germline loops: CDR1 SGHDT, CDR2 YYEEEE. The CDR3 totals 13 residues. CDR3 region: CASSLGGEYGYTF. In nucleotides, the CDR3 is TGTGCCAGCAGCTTGGGGGGAGAGTATGGCTACACCTTC.

The rearrangement uses TRBV11-3 and TRBJ2-1; possibly TRBD2 for D (6 bases). The V gene's germline CDR1 is SGHNT and CDR2 YENEEA. V was clipped by 5 bases and J by 4 bases, with 12 bases between them. The CDR3 loop spans 14 amino acids. Here the CDR3 reads CASSATGTYNEQFF. DNA for the CDR3: TGTGCCAGCAGCGCAACCGGGACTTACAATGAGCAGTTCTTC.

The rearrangement uses TRBV13 and TRBJ1-1; no firm D call. The V gene's germline CDR1 is PRHDT and CDR2 FYEKMQ (reference sequence). With 4 bases removed from V and 3 bases from J, the gap between germline ends came to 18 bases. The CDR3 is made up of 16 amino acids. As DNA, the CDR3 is TGTGCCAGCAGCTCGCCCATTTTCGGGAGGGACACTGAAGCTTTCTTT. It yields the protein CASSSPIFGRDTEAFF. The whole variable domain, remainder taken from reference TRBV13 and TRBJ1-1, is AAGVIQSPRHLIKEKRETATLKCYPIPRHDTVYWYQQGPGQDPQFLISFYEKMQSDKGSIPDRFSAQQFSDYHSELNMSSLELGDSALYFCASSSPIFGRDTEAFFGQGTRLTVV.

This chain joins TRBV18 and TRBJ1-1; D uncertain. The CDR3 consists of 15 residues. With 0 bases removed from V and 5 bases from J, the gap between germline ends came to 13 bases. CDR1 and CDR2 from the germline V gene are KGHSH and LQKENI. Here the CDR3 reads CASSPPSGRNTEAFF. The DNA for the CDR3 is TGTGCCAGCTCACCACCGTCAGGCAGGAATACTGAAGCTTTCTTT. Based on the CDR3 plus reference TRBV18 and TRBJ1-1, the full variable domain is NAGVMQNPRHLVRRRGQEARLRCSPMKGHSHVYWYRQLPEEGLKFMVYLQKENIIDESGMPKERFSAEFPKEGPSILRIQQVVRGDSAAYFCASSPPSGRNTEAFFGQGTRLTVV.